Each of the 7 T cell receptor beta chains below was sequenced from the same sample in a study of blood T cells in healthy people across ages. A J-beta primer mix and a sample-barcoded 5' primer were used in a second PCR of roughly 7 to 12 cycles. TCRdb passed the 5' RACE reads through MiXCR, listing each CDR3 protein once. This sample has roughly 800,000 distinct CDR3 sequences, with under 40% found just once. The sequenced sample was blood. These TCRs come from a man aged 18 to 30 in good health.

The chain is built from TRBV20-1 and TRBJ2-2, with 8 bases identical to TRBD2. V shed 7 bases and J 5 bases; nucleotides not matched to a gene: 9. Looked up from germline, CDR1 is DFQATT and CDR2 is SNEGSKA (reference sequence). This CDR3 is 14 amino acids long. The CDR3 bases are TGCAGTGTTAGTAAACCGGGGGGGACCGGGGAGCTGTTTTTT. Protein product: CSVSKPGGTGELFF.

The J gene is TRBJ2-1, the V gene TRBV6-6, with D perhaps TRBD1 (6 bases). This CDR3 has 15 residues. V was pared by 5 bases and J by 6 bases, with 17 bases between. Germline-derived CDR1 and CDR2 are MNHNY and SVGAGI (reference sequence). CDR3 bases: TGTGCCAGCAGTAATACAGGGAATTGGGGCAATGAGCAGTTCTTC. Translating it yields CASSNTGNWGNEQFF.

The chain recombines TRBV5-1 with TRBJ2-3; no reliable D call. CDR3 length: 14 residues. Trimming pared 7 bases from V and 4 bases from J, leaving 16 bases between. Germline CDR1 reads SGHRS; CDR2 reads YFSETQ. CDR3 loop: CASSPVTDPDTQYF. CDR3 nucleotides: TGCGCCAGCTCCCCGGTTACAGACCCAGATACGCAGTATTTT.

V gene TRBV24-1 combines with J gene TRBJ2-4; D uncertain. Between the trimmed V and J ends, which lost 4 bases and 2 bases, there was a span of 8 bases. From germline, CDR1 is KGHDR and CDR2 SFDVKD. CDR3 length: 14 residues. The CDR3 region is CATSEPGPKNIQYF. CDR3 nucleotide sequence: TGTGCCACCAGTGAACCAGGACCCAAAAACATTCAGTACTTC.

This clonotype was seen only a few times. The chain has TRBV6-6 and TRBJ2-3, with D hard to call. Germline loops: CDR1 MNHNY, CDR2 SVGAGI (reference sequence). With 0 bases removed from V and 6 bases from J, the gap between germline ends came to 10 bases. This CDR3 region has 14 residues. In nucleotides, the CDR3 is TGTGCCAGCAGTTACTCGTCCCAAGAGGATACGCAGTATTTT. Its protein product is CASSYSSQEDTQYF.

The rearrangement joins TRBV12-3 or TRBV12-4 to TRBJ1-4; D is undetermined. The CDR3 sequence is 17 residues long. V gave up 2 bases and J gave up 2 bases, with 15 bases separating them. The CDR3 is CASSLQADARTNEKLFF. CDR3 DNA: TGTGCCAGCAGTTTACAGGCAGACGCAAGGACTAATGAAAAACTGTTTTTT.

Of note for this clonotype: Germline and junction disagree at one end, which may indicate a read error. CDR3 amino acids: CVSSLPTSGETQYF. In nucleotides, the CDR3 is TGTGTCAGCAGCTTACCGACTAGCGGGGAGACCCAGTACTTC. The V and J genes are TRBV7-9 and TRBJ2-5, with 10 bases matching TRBD2. This CDR3 is 14 amino acids long. Germline V gene lookup returns CDR1 SEHNR and CDR2 FQNEAQ (reference sequence).